Reported below is one T cell receptor beta chain. This sample was taken from a study of T cell responses to AZD1222 COVID-19 vaccine. Libraries were prepared by immunoSEQ multiplex PCR; TCRdb keeps only in-frame clonotypes and omits some of them. In the table there are 110,000 or so clones, roughly 89% of which are singletons. J lost 7 bases, V lost 4 bases, and 8 bases had no gene match. Germline CDR1 SGHDT, CDR2 YYEEEE. CDR3 size: 15 residues. The V call is TRBV5-6, the J call TRBJ1-3; 10 bases agree with TRBD1. This sample comprised peripheral blood, obtained on day 0 of AZD1222 vaccination. The TCR was taken from an adult in good health. In DNA form, the CDR3 reads TGTGCCAGCAGCCATTCGACGGGACAGGGGAACACCATATATTTT. Translation gives CASSHSTGQGNTIYF.